The 14 T cell receptor beta chains in this list originate from one sample, sequenced in a study of OX40 agonist ivuxolimab in advanced cancers. The method behind the library was the immunoSEQ multiplex PCR assay. TCRdb's version of the immuneACCESS table is confined to in-frame rearrangements and falls short of the full clone set. An unresolved V gene accounts for under half of the shortfall where checked; the remainder is of unknown origin. This sample comprises tens of thousands of clones, 84% of them detected only once. The ten largest account for 0.55% to 0.65% of the sample. This sample comprised CD4+ or CD8+ T cells sorted from blood, obtained in a trial of the OX40 agonist ivuxolimab. These receptors all stem from an adult with an advanced solid tumor such as melanoma, head and neck, liver or kidney cancer.

This rearrangement joins TRBV7-6 to TRBJ2-3, with 8 bases lining up with TRBD2. Unmatched junction bases numbered 5, after V lost 1 base and J lost 14 bases. This CDR3 has 12 amino acids. CDR1 and CDR2 from the germline V gene are SGHVS and FNYEAQ. The CDR3 region is CASSLVGGAPYF. The CDR3 bases are TGTGCCAGCAGCTTAGTCGGGGGGGCGCCGTATTTT. The entire variable domain, with the rest obtained from reference TRBV7-6 and TRBJ2-3, is as follows: GAGVSQSPRYKVTKRGQDVALRCDPISGHVSLYWYRQALGQGPEFLTYFNYEAQQDKSGLPNDRFSAERPEGSISTLTIQRTEQRDSAMYRCASSLVGGAPYFGPGTRLTVL.

This clone was detected only once. The chain combines TRBV4-3 with TRBJ1-1; the match to TRBD1 covers 7 bases. This CDR3 has 15 residues. The germline V gene has CDR1 LGHNA and CDR2 YSLEER. The junction had 5 bases not matched to a gene; V was cut back by 3 bases and J by 1 base. CDR3 in amino acids: CASSHLGQANTEAFF. The CDR3 nucleotides are TGCGCCAGCAGCCATCTCGGACAGGCGAACACTGAAGCTTTCTTT.

This chain links TRBV7-8 with TRBJ2-2, with a possible D match to TRBD1 (5 bases). Trimming removed 4 bases from V and 3 bases from J, with 15 bases in between. Germline values: CDR1 SGHVS, CDR2 FQNEAQ. The CDR3 loop spans 16 amino acids. CDR3 nucleotide sequence: TGTGCCAGCAGCTACGGACATCCTAAATACACCGGGGAGCTGTTTTTT. Translation gives CASSYGHPKYTGELFF.

The chain is built from TRBV19 and TRBJ2-1; TRBD1 agrees at 9 bases. CDR1 and CDR2 from the germline V gene are LNHDA and SQIVND (reference sequence). The trim removed 8 bases at V and 2 bases at J, leaving 4 bases unmatched. This CDR3 is built from 14 residues. The CDR3 here is CASRDRATYNEQFF. The CDR3 nucleotides read TGTGCCAGTCGGGACAGGGCAACCTACAATGAGCAGTTCTTC.

The V gene is TRBV5-6, the J gene TRBJ2-7; 7 nucleotides agree with TRBD2. The V gene's germline CDR1 is SGHDT and CDR2 YYEEEE. The length of the CDR3 is 14 residues. The ends lost 2 bases at V and 4 bases at J; junction bases unmatched: 6. The CDR3 spells CASSFRVAGYEQYF. CDR3 DNA sequence: TGTGCCAGCAGCTTTAGAGTAGCGGGTTACGAGCAGTACTTC.

Here the CDR3 DNA reads TGTGCCAGTAACGACGTGCCCGATTCACCCCTCCACTTT. The encoded protein is CASNDVPDSPLHF. This rearrangement joins TRBV19 to TRBJ1-6, with D uncertain. The germline V and J ends were trimmed by 7 bases and 8 bases, with 12 bases remaining between them. CDR3 length: 13 residues. CDR1 and CDR2 (germline): LNHDA, SQIVND (reference sequence).

The rearrangement uses TRBV4-3 and TRBJ2-2, with 9 positions matching TRBD2. The CDR3 covers 17 residues. In germline, CDR1 is LGHNA, CDR2 YSLEER. V gave up 6 bases and J gave up 7 bases; unmatched junction bases: 15. CDR3 amino acids: CASSERWRGGIGGELFF. CDR3 DNA: TGCGCCAGCAGTGAAAGGTGGCGGGGGGGCATTGGCGGGGAGCTGTTTTTT.

The gene calls are TRBV18 and TRBJ2-7; D remains ambiguous. There are 15 residues in the CDR3. Per germline, CDR1 KGHSH and CDR2 LQKENI. V was cut by 2 bases and J by 1 base, with 12 bases left in between. CDR3 bases: TGTGCCAGCTCACCATTTTCAGACCCTTCCTACGAGCAGTACTTC. Translated, it gives CASSPFSDPSYEQYF.

The rearrangement joins TRBV6-1 to TRBJ2-4; the D call may be TRBD1 or TRBD2 (6 bases each). Germline lookup yields CDR1 MNHNS and CDR2 SASEGT. Trimming stripped 3 bases from V and 0 bases from J, with 9 bases between. The CDR3 length is 15 residues. The CDR3 loop is CASSDGGLAKNIQYF. In nucleotides, the CDR3 is TGTGCCAGCAGTGACGGGGGCCTAGCCAAAAACATTCAGTACTTC.

In the case of this clone: Other DNA sequences in the sample encode the same CDR3. The rearrangement uses TRBV15 and TRBJ2-7, with D perhaps matching TRBD1 (5 bases). CDR1 LNHNV and CDR2 YYDKDF come from the germline V gene (reference sequence). V gave up 5 bases and J gave up 4 bases, with 12 bases separating them. The CDR3 totals 13 residues. CDR3 region: CATSGAKGYEQYF. As DNA, the CDR3 is TGTGCCACCAGCGGGGCTAAAGGGTACGAGCAGTACTTC. The full variable domain, completed using reference TRBV15 and TRBJ2-7, is DAMVIQNPRYQVTQFGKPVTLSCSQTLNHNVMYWYQQKSSQAPKLLFHYYDKDFNNEADTPDNFQSRRPNTSFCFLDIRSPGLGDTAMYLCATSGAKGYEQYFGPGTRLTVT.

V is TRBV7-9 and J is TRBJ2-3; TRBD1 or TRBD2 may be the D gene (5 bases each). Germline V gene lookup returns CDR1 SEHNR and CDR2 FQNEAQ (reference sequence). Trimming left V 6 bases short and J 4 bases short, with 23 bases between. This CDR3 contains 17 residues. The CDR3 DNA is TGTGCCAGCAGACCACCCTGGCGTCACCGGGGCCCAGATACGCAGTATTTT. Residues: CASRPPWRHRGPDTQYF.

The J gene is TRBJ1-2, the V gene TRBV7-9, with 7 bases lining up with TRBD1. V lost 6 bases and J lost 0; bases outside the gene matches: 13. Germline CDR1 SEHNR, CDR2 FQNEAQ (reference sequence). CDR3 length: 17 amino acids. The CDR3 loop reads CASRKIPGQRSNYGYTF. CDR3 nucleotides: TGTGCCAGCAGAAAAATCCCGGGACAGAGATCTAACTATGGCTACACCTTC.

The chain uses TRBV5-1 and TRBJ2-7; a weak D match, TRBD2 (7 bases). Germline lookup yields CDR1 SGHRS and CDR2 YFSETQ. Trimming removed 5 bases at V and 5 bases at J, with 17 bases between. The CDR3 has 14 residues. As DNA, the CDR3 is TGCGCCAGCAGGTCCGTTCGGGGGGCGGACGAGCAGTACTTC. Translated, it gives CASRSVRGADEQYF.

V usage is TRBV19 and J usage is TRBJ2-7, with 7 positions matching TRBD1. Germline V gives CDR1 LNHDA, CDR2 SQIVND (reference sequence). V shed 4 bases and J 4 bases; nucleotides not matched to a gene: 4. The CDR3 spans 13 residues. In DNA, the CDR3 is TGTGCCAGTAGTAGGGCAGGGGGTTACGAGCAGTACTTC. It codes for CASSRAGGYEQYF.